This T cell receptor beta chain was captured by sequencing in a study of blood T cell repertoires in COVID-19. Study-level information: Samples representing acute and convalescent COVID-19 were sourced from the United States, Italy and Spain. PBMCs, B-cell-depleted T cells, or T cells provided the cDNA or gDNA that made up the material.

CDR3 length equals 14 residues. V was pared by 3 bases and J by 2 bases, with 11 bases between. Germline CDR1 and CDR2: MNHNY and SVGAGI (reference sequence). Authors' analysis steps: Researchers report that nucleated cell counts were estimated from reference gene primer amplification. Profiling relied on immunoSEQ multiplex PCR, and the TCRdb table lists in-frame clones only, not all of them. For V, J and clone size, that table is used; D and trimming come from the DNA. Among around 180,000 clones listed, around 83% were seen once. J is TRBJ2-7 and V is TRBV6-6; no firm D call. This receptor was taken from a human donor in a cohort sampled during active COVID-19. Sequencing used peripheral blood. This CDR3 reads CASSYYASTYEQYF. CDR3 bases: TGTGCCAGCAGTTATTATGCTTCTACCTACGAGCAGTACTTC.